Each of the 26 T cell receptor beta chains below was sequenced from the same sample in a study of T cells in Graves' hyperthyroidism and ophthalmopathy. From RNA transcripts, TCR beta CDR3 regions were amplified. During a first-round RT-PCR of the TCR CDR3, the HTBI primer set was used. TCRdb re-called the multiplex PCR reads with MiXCR, one entry per CDR3 protein. The sample lists 300,000 to 450,000 distinct CDR3 sequences, about 18% occurring once. Sequencing was done on a sample of blood. These receptors originate from a woman in her 30s with Graves' hyperthyroidism that later progressed to Graves' ophthalmopathy.

This clonotype appeared many times. The rearrangement links TRBV28 to TRBJ1-5; TRBD1 is a possible D gene (5 bases). Per germline, CDR1 MDHEN and CDR2 SYDVKM. The CDR3 consists of 17 residues. V lost 2 bases to trimming and J lost 5 bases, with 19 bases between them. CDR3 DNA sequence: TGTGCCAGCAGTTTAACCCCCCTCGACAGTCTTTATCAGCCCCAGCATTTT. Translated: CASSLTPLDSLYQPQHF.

This clonotype was observed a handful of times. V usage is TRBV20-1 and J usage is TRBJ1-1, with D possibly TRBD1 on 6 matching bases. Trimming pared 1 base from V and 3 bases from J, leaving 27 bases between. Germline CDR1 and CDR2: DFQATT and SNEGSKA (reference sequence). This CDR3 comprises 19 residues. CDR3 in amino acids: CSARGVIQGQKLWDTEAFF. The CDR3, as DNA: TGCAGTGCTAGAGGAGTCATACAGGGCCAGAAGTTATGGGACACTGAAGCTTTCTTT.

The sample holds many counts of this clonotype. The chain has TRBV11-3 and TRBJ2-1; D possibly corresponds to TRBD1 (5 bases). The ends were cut back, 6 bases at V and 7 bases at J, with 10 bases in the middle. This CDR3 spans 12 amino acids. Germline assignment: CDR1 SGHNT and CDR2 YENEEA. CDR3 in DNA: TGTGCCAGCAGTCAGGGTGAGAATGAGCAGTTCTTC. Amino acids: CASSQGENEQFF.

This clonotype was observed many times. The chain links TRBV30 to TRBJ1-2; D not certain. Between the trimmed V and J ends, which lost 2 bases and 0 bases, there was a span of 7 bases. Per germline, CDR1 GTSNPN and CDR2 SVGIG (reference sequence). The CDR3 length is 13 residues. Written as DNA, the CDR3 is TGTGCCTGGAGTAGCAGTACTAACTATGGCTACACCTTC. This codes for CAWSSSTNYGYTF.

This clonotype has a handful of counts. Its ends do not fully match the called genes, so a read error is possible. V usage is TRBV27 and J usage is TRBJ2-7; the D gene could be TRBD1 or TRBD2 (5 bases each). The germline gives CDR1 MNHEY, CDR2 SMNVEV (reference sequence). The CDR3 covers 16 residues. The CDR3 nucleotides read TGTGCCAGCAGTGAACCGCCGGGACCACACTCCTACGGGCAGTACTTC. Translated: CASSEPPGPHSYGQYF.

A few counts support this clonotype. The chain couples TRBV20-1 to TRBJ2-7; D remains unclear. The CDR3 is 15 residues long. The V end was cut by 0 bases, the J end by 0 bases, with 12 bases between. The germline CDR1 and CDR2 sequences are DFQATT and SNEGSKA (reference sequence). CDR3 in amino acids: CSARERTLGSYEQYF. CDR3 coding DNA: TGCAGTGCTAGAGAAAGGACCTTAGGCTCCTACGAGCAGTACTTC.

This clonotype was detected once. This rearrangement joins TRBV27 to TRBJ1-6; no definite D call. This CDR3 has 15 residues. V shed 5 bases and J shed 6 bases, with 14 bases lying between them. Germline assignment: CDR1 MNHEY and CDR2 SMNVEV (reference sequence). The CDR3 protein is CASSPNPSGNSPLHF. In DNA, the CDR3 is TGTGCCAGCAGTCCGAACCCCTCGGGTAATTCACCCCTCCACTTT.

This clonotype has just a few counts. The rearrangement uses TRBV20-1 and TRBJ2-2; D ambiguous. There are 13 residues in the CDR3. Per germline, CDR1 DFQATT and CDR2 SNEGSKA (reference sequence). V lost 2 bases, J lost 2 bases, and 6 bases lay in between. CDR3 coding DNA: TGCAGTGCTAGACGTCTTAACACCGGGGAGCTGTTTTTT. As protein: CSARRLNTGELFF.

This clonotype was seen repeatedly, ten times or more. J is TRBJ2-3 and V is TRBV5-1; D is unclear. Germline assignment: CDR1 SGHRS and CDR2 YFSETQ. The V end lost 0 bases, the J end lost 2 bases, and 1 base lay between the germline ends. This CDR3 has 12 amino acids. Written as DNA, the CDR3 is TGCGCCAGCAGCTTGGCCACAGATACGCAGTATTTT. This encodes CASSLATDTQYF. Complete variable domain (other parts from reference TRBV5-1 and TRBJ2-3): KAGVTQTPRYLIKTRGQQVTLSCSPISGHRSVSWYQQTPGQGLQFLFEYFSETQRNKGNFPGRFSGRQFSNSRSEMNVSTLELGDSALYLCASSLATDTQYFGPGTRLTVL.

J is TRBJ1-2 and V is TRBV2; D may be TRBD1 (6 bases). The CDR3 runs 14 residues. With 8 bases removed from V and 0 bases from J, the gap between germline ends came to 13 bases. Germline V gives CDR1 SNHLY, CDR2 FYNNEI. The CDR3 loop is CASRRTETNYGYTF. In DNA form, the CDR3 reads TGTGCCAGCCGCCGGACAGAAACTAACTATGGCTACACCTTC. The full variable domain, its missing parts supplied by reference TRBV2 and TRBJ1-2, is EPEVTQTPSHQVTQMGQEVILRCVPISNHLYFYWYRQILGQKVEFLVSFYNNEISEKSEIFDDQFSVERPDGSNFTLKIRSTKLEDSAMYFCASRRTETNYGYTFGSGTRLTVV.

At least ten counts were recorded for this clonotype. The chain uses TRBV28 and TRBJ1-1; 7 bases align to TRBD1. Germline-derived CDR1 and CDR2 are MDHEN and SYDVKM. The CDR3 contains 18 residues. V was pared by 5 bases and J by 1 base, with 16 bases of the junction left unmatched. The CDR3 spells CASSQLYRWGQTNTEAFF. Here the CDR3 DNA reads TGTGCCAGCAGTCAATTATATAGGTGGGGACAGACGAACACTGAAGCTTTCTTT.

J is TRBJ1-5 and V is TRBV2, with D possibly being TRBD1 (5 bases). With 6 bases removed from V and 0 bases from J, the gap between germline ends came to 15 bases. This CDR3 spans 16 amino acids. In germline, CDR1 is SNHLY, CDR2 FYNNEI. The CDR3 sequence is CASSLGLMNSNQPQHF. CDR3 in DNA: TGTGCCAGCAGCCTGGGACTGATGAATAGCAATCAGCCCCAGCATTTT.

This clonotype has more than one count but fewer than ten. This chain connects TRBV4-1 to TRBJ1-1; D uncertain. The CDR3 runs 15 residues. Trimming pared 0 bases from V and 1 base from J, leaving 9 bases between. From germline, CDR1 is MGHRA and CDR2 YSYEKL. In DNA form, the CDR3 reads TGCGCCAGCAGCCAAGAGTGGCAGGAGAACACTGAAGCTTTCTTT. Translating it yields CASSQEWQENTEAFF.

This clonotype appeared many times. The V and J genes are TRBV19 and TRBJ2-7; the match to TRBD1 covers 9 bases. Germline CDR1 LNHDA, CDR2 SQIVND (reference sequence). With V trimmed by 8 bases and J by 0 bases, 8 bases remained unmatched. The CDR3 is made up of 15 amino acids. CDR3 sequence: CASSPGQGNSYEQYF. The CDR3 DNA follows: TGTGCCAGTTCCCCGGGACAGGGAAACTCCTACGAGCAGTACTTC.

The V call is TRBV12-3 or TRBV12-4, the J call TRBJ2-1; 9 bases align to TRBD2. CDR3 length: 16 residues. Germline trimming cut 2 bases from V and 5 bases from J; bases unmatched to any gene: 7. The DNA of the CDR3 is TGTGCCAGCAGTTTAAGGGTGCGGGGGGGAGACAATGAGCAGTTCTTC. Translating it yields CASSLRVRGGDNEQFF.

The V and J genes are TRBV6-1 and TRBJ1-3; the D gene is possibly TRBD1 (6 bases). The CDR3 loop spans 15 amino acids. The germline gives CDR1 MNHNS, CDR2 SASEGT. V lost 6 bases, J lost 0 bases, and 12 bases lay in between. DNA for the CDR3: TGTGCCAGCAGATCTAACAGGGACTCTGGAAACACCATATATTTT. This gives the protein CASRSNRDSGNTIYF.

This clonotype was recorded at least ten times. The CDR3 protein is CASTPGQGTGELFF. For the CDR3, the DNA is TGTGCCAGCACCCCGGGACAGGGCACCGGGGAGCTGTTTTTT. The V and J genes are TRBV28 and TRBJ2-2; TRBD1 aligns across 9 bases. Germline V gene lookup returns CDR1 MDHEN and CDR2 SYDVKM. The CDR3 covers 14 residues. Trimming removed 7 bases from V and 4 bases from J; junction bases left unmatched: 4.

This clonotype was picked up many times. The chain employs TRBV28 and TRBJ2-7; 8 bases are a match to TRBD1. The CDR3 contains 18 residues. CDR1 MDHEN and CDR2 SYDVKM come from the germline V gene. J lost 4 bases, V lost 6 bases, and 20 bases had no gene match. CDR3 coding DNA: TGTGCCAGCAGACTTATCGGGCCAGGGGGCGCCTCAGGATACGAGCAGTACTTC. It encodes CASRLIGPGGASGYEQYF. The variable domain in full, with the rest retrieved from reference TRBV28 and TRBJ2-7, is DVKVTQSSRYLVKRTGEKVFLECVQDMDHENMFWYRQDPGLGLRLIYFSYDVKMKEKGDIPEGYSVSREKKERFSLILESASTNQTSMYLCASRLIGPGGASGYEQYFGPGTRLTVT.

This clonotype was seen only a few times. The chain employs TRBV4-2 and TRBJ2-7, with a weak D call TRBD2 (6 bases). Per the germline V gene, CDR1 is LGHNA and CDR2 is YNFKEQ. Trimming pared 2 bases from V and 0 bases from J, leaving 11 bases between. There are 15 residues in the CDR3. The CDR3 DNA follows: TGTGCCAGCAGCCAATGGGGCGGGGACTCCTACGAGCAGTACTTC. Translation gives CASSQWGGDSYEQYF.

The genes are TRBV29-1 and TRBJ1-2; a weak D match, TRBD1 (6 bases). This CDR3 is 11 amino acids long. Germline loops: CDR1 SQVTM, CDR2 ANQGSEA. The CDR3 DNA reads TGCGGGGGTCGGACAGTCCATGGCTACACCTTC. Translation: CGGRTVHGYTF.

This rearrangement joins TRBV5-4 to TRBJ2-1; 7 positions agree with TRBD2. J was trimmed by 1 base and V by 4 bases; bases with no gene match: 5. The CDR3 runs 15 residues. Germline V gene sequence: CDR1 SGHNT, CDR2 YYREEE (reference sequence). Written as DNA, the CDR3 is TGTGCCAGCAGCCCCCAACTAGCGTCCTACAATGAGCAGTTCTTC. Protein sequence: CASSPQLASYNEQFF.

This clonotype was observed many times. The chain employs TRBV2 and TRBJ2-1; D is possibly TRBD1 (6 bases). Germline CDR1 is SNHLY and CDR2 is FYNNEI. This CDR3 has 14 amino acids. V was cut by 6 bases and J by 4 bases, with 13 bases left in between. The CDR3 coding sequence is TGTGCCAGCAGGAACCTTGACAGGTACAATGAGCAGTTCTTC. Its translation: CASRNLDRYNEQFF. Full variable domain (remainder filled in from reference TRBV2 and TRBJ2-1): EPEVTQTPSHQVTQMGQEVILRCVPISNHLYFYWYRQILGQKVEFLVSFYNNEISEKSEIFDDQFSVERPDGSNFTLKIRSTKLEDSAMYFCASRNLDRYNEQFFGPGTRLTVL.

This clonotype was found a few times. The rearrangement links TRBV9 to TRBJ2-5; 12 bases map to TRBD1. The CDR3 extends over 17 amino acids. Germline lookup yields CDR1 SGDLS and CDR2 YYNGEE. V shed 3 bases and J 4 bases; nucleotides not matched to a gene: 10. CDR3 in DNA: TGTGCCAGCAGCGCGAGTCCGGGACAGGGGGCAGGAGAGACCCAGTACTTC. Translated: CASSASPGQGAGETQYF.

J is TRBJ2-3 and V is TRBV5-1; unclear D gene. This CDR3 is built from 18 residues. Trimming removed 1 base from V and 4 bases from J, with 22 bases in between. Per germline, CDR1 SGHRS and CDR2 YFSETQ. CDR3: CASSLQGYWGNRADTQYF. In nucleotides, the CDR3 is TGCGCCAGCAGCTTGCAAGGGTACTGGGGTAATCGCGCAGATACGCAGTATTTT.

The V call is TRBV2, the J call TRBJ1-1, with a possible D match to TRBD1 (5 bases). Germline CDR1 SNHLY, CDR2 FYNNEI. The ends were cut back, 1 base at V and 6 bases at J, with 18 bases in the middle. The CDR3 covers 16 residues. The CDR3 spells CASSEGRGQGMAEAFF. The CDR3 bases are TGTGCCAGCAGTGAAGGGCGTGGGCAGGGAATGGCTGAAGCTTTCTTT.

This clonotype was picked up many times. V is TRBV11-1 and J is TRBJ2-5; a possible D gene is TRBD1 (5 bases). This CDR3 region has 15 residues. Per germline, CDR1 SGHAT and CDR2 FQDESV (reference sequence). Trimming took 1 base from V and 0 from J, leaving 9 bases between them. The CDR3 nucleotides read TGTGCCAGCAGCTTAGAGGGGCAGGACCAAGAGACCCAGTACTTC. Amino acids: CASSLEGQDQETQYF.